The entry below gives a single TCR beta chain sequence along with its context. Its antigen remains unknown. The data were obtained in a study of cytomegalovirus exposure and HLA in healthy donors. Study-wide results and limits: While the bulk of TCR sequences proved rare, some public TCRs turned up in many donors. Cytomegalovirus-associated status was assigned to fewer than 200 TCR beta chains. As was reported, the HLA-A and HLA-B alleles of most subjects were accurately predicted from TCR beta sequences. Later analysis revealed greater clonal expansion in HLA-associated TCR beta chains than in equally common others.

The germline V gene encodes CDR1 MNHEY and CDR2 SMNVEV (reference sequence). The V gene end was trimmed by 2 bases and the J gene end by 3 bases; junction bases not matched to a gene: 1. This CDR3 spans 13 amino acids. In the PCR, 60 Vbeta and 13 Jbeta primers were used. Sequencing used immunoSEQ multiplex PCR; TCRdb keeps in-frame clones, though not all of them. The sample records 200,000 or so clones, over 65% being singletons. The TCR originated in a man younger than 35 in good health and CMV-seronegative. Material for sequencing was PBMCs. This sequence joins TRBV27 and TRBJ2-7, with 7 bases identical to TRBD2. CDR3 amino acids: CASSLQRDYEQYF. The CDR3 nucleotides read TGTGCCAGCAGTTTACAGCGGGACTACGAGCAGTACTTC.